The 26 T cell receptor beta chains below come from one sample, sequenced in a study of vaccination and CD4 T cells after COVID-19. CD4+ T cells that had been cultured provided DNA sequenced with the Oncomine TCR Beta short-read assay. TCRdb used MiXCR to reprocess the PCR reads, holding one entry per CDR3 protein. The sample comprises just over 4,000 distinct CDR3 sequences, around 21% of which are singletons, and about 20% rests with the top ten. Noted treatment: approximately 11-day PBMC culture with coronavirus spike peptide pools or control peptides (ViraFEST assay). Antigen specificity for these receptors is unknown. Sequencing was performed on CD4+ T cells from blood, cultured in vitro. Every receptor here comes from a human donor who had recovered from COVID-19.

Remarks on this clonotype: A read error may explain this, as a much larger clone is one base away. V and J are TRBV6-5 and TRBJ1-2; D gene unclear. Germline loops: CDR1 MNHEY, CDR2 SVGAGI. This CDR3 has 18 residues. CDR3 sequence (DNA): TGTGCCAGCAGTTACTCGATTAATGAGGTCGGCAGGTTCTATAGCTACACCTTC. It specifies CASSYSINEVGRFYSYTF.

The V gene is TRBV27, the J gene TRBJ2-3; 8 bases map to TRBD2. Germline V CDR1 and CDR2: MNHEY, SMNVEV (reference sequence). V lost 2 bases to trimming and J lost 2 bases; unmatched junction nucleotides: 3. The CDR3 is 15 amino acids. The CDR3 DNA follows: TGTGCCAGCAGTTTAAGTAGCGGGAACACAGATACGCAGTATTTT. It codes for CASSLSSGNTDTQYF.

This clonotype appeared a few times. The chain joins TRBV7-2 to TRBJ2-6, with D perhaps TRBD2 (5 bases). The germline V and J ends were trimmed by 6 bases and 2 bases, with 17 bases remaining between them. This CDR3 is 17 amino acids long. Germline V CDR1 and CDR2: SGHTA, FQGNSA. The CDR3 protein is CASSGGLGSAGANVLTF. CDR3 DNA: TGTGCCAGCAGTGGCGGACTGGGGAGTGCTGGGGCCAACGTCCTGACTTTC. The full variable domain, completed using reference TRBV7-2 and TRBJ2-6, is GAGVSQSPSNKVTEKGKDVELRCDPISGHTALYWYRQSLGQGLEFLIYFQGNSAPDKSGLPSDRFSAERTGGSVSTLTIQRTQQEDSAVYLCASSGGLGSAGANVLTFGAGSRLTVL.

The chain combines TRBV5-1 with TRBJ1-2; 10 bases line up with TRBD1. Germline V CDR1 and CDR2: SGHRS, YFSETQ. V was pared by 4 bases and J by 5 bases, with 5 bases of the junction left unmatched. This CDR3 is built from 14 residues. CDR3 amino acids: CASSPDRGPYGYTF. The CDR3 DNA reads TGCGCCAGCAGCCCCGACAGGGGGCCATATGGCTACACCTTC.

This clonotype was seen only a few times. This chain connects TRBV2 to TRBJ2-6; D uncertain. V was shortened by 8 bases and J by 0 bases, with 11 bases between the two germline ends. Germline V gene data show CDR1 as SNHLY and CDR2 as FYNNEI. The CDR3 consists of 15 residues. In nucleotides, the CDR3 is TGTGCCAGCGTAGAGGTGGGCTCTGGGGCCAACGTCCTGACTTTC. Encoded protein: CASVEVGSGANVLTF.

V and J are TRBV19 and TRBJ1-2; 10 bases line up with TRBD1. This CDR3 contains 13 residues. The junction had 4 bases not matched to a gene; V was cut back by 8 bases and J by 4 bases. Germline V gives CDR1 LNHDA, CDR2 SQIVND (reference sequence). The CDR3 reads CASRDRGTYGYTF. CDR3 bases: TGTGCCAGTCGGGACAGGGGTACCTATGGCTACACCTTC.

The table lists this clonotype with a few counts. This chain joins TRBV27 and TRBJ2-5; 7 positions match TRBD1. V lost 5 bases to trimming and J lost 6 bases; unmatched junction nucleotides: 18. Germline V gene data show CDR1 as MNHEY and CDR2 as SMNVEV (reference sequence). The CDR3 loop spans 17 amino acids. CDR3 DNA: TGTGCCAGCAGTCCGACAGGGTTCTCATGGTTGAATCAGACCCAGTACTTC. Translating gives CASSPTGFSWLNQTQYF.

This sequence joins TRBV24-1 and TRBJ1-2; possibly TRBD1 for D (5 bases). The ends were cut back, 12 bases at V and 8 bases at J, with 15 bases in the middle. This CDR3 has 11 residues. The germline CDR1 and CDR2 sequences are KGHDR and SFDVKD. CDR3 nucleotides: TGTGCCCCGGAAGGGGATCGAGGCTACACCTTC. Its translation: CAPEGDRGYTF.

This chain joins TRBV29-1 and TRBJ1-1; D call uncertain. Trimming left V 0 bases short and J 5 bases short, with 13 bases between. This CDR3 is 14 amino acids long. The germline CDR1 and CDR2 sequences are SQVTM and ANQGSEA. In nucleotides, the CDR3 is TGCAGCGTTGAAGACCCCAGCGGTTGGACTGAAGCTTTCTTT. Amino acid sequence: CSVEDPSGWTEAFF.

This clonotype was detected a few times. V is TRBV7-6 and J is TRBJ1-1, with 10 bases identical to TRBD1. Germline CDR1 SGHVS, CDR2 FNYEAQ. Unmatched junction bases numbered 4, after V lost 4 bases and J lost 2 bases. The CDR3 consists of 15 residues. CDR3 DNA: TGTGCCAGCAGCTCTCGACAGGGGGCCAACACTGAAGCTTTCTTT. Protein product: CASSSRQGANTEAFF. The full variable domain, in which reference TRBV7-6 and TRBJ1-1 provide the parts outside the CDR3, is GAGVSQSPRYKVTKRGQDVALRCDPISGHVSLYWYRQALGQGPEFLTYFNYEAQQDKSGLPNDRFSAERPEGSISTLTIQRTEQRDSAMYRCASSSRQGANTEAFFGQGTRLTVV.

This clonotype is deemed medium-sized. The CDR3 sequence: CASSLASGQETQYF. The CDR3 DNA reads TGTGCCAGCAGCTTAGCGTCCGGGCAAGAGACCCAGTACTTC. The chain recombines TRBV7-9 with TRBJ2-5; D is uncertain. The V end was cut by 0 bases, the J end by 2 bases, with 7 bases between. Germline V gene data show CDR1 as SEHNR and CDR2 as FQNEAQ (reference sequence). The CDR3 sequence is 14 residues long. Based on the CDR3 plus reference TRBV7-9 and TRBJ2-5, the full variable domain is DTGVSQNPRHKITKRGQNVTFRCDPISEHNRLYWYRQTLGQGPEFLTYFQNEAQLEKSRLLSDRFSAERPKGSFSTLEIQRTEQGDSAMYLCASSLASGQETQYFGPGTRLLVL.

This chain joins TRBV7-8 and TRBJ2-6, with TRBD2 as a possible D gene (5 bases). The CDR3 has 18 residues. Germline V gene lookup returns CDR1 SGHVS and CDR2 FQNEAQ. Trimming took 5 bases from V and 0 from J, leaving 17 bases between them. As DNA, the CDR3 is TGTGCCAGCAGCCCTCGAGGACTGGAATTCTCTGGGGCCAACGTCCTGACTTTC. Protein sequence: CASSPRGLEFSGANVLTF.

Sample share makes this clonotype medium-sized (0.01 to 0.1%). V and J are TRBV21-1 and TRBJ1-1; the table gives TRBD1 as D, unverified against the DNA. TRBV21-1 is reported as a pseudogene. This CDR3 contains 16 residues. CDR3: CAPTRGGQGGSLGAFF. Here the CDR3 DNA reads TGTGCCCCGACCAGAGGTGGACAGGGGGGATCGTTAGGGGCTTTCTTT.

The J gene is TRBJ2-5, the V gene TRBV19, with D perhaps matching TRBD2 (5 bases). CDR1 and CDR2 from the germline V gene are LNHDA and SQIVND (reference sequence). CDR3 length: 14 amino acids. V was cut by 1 base and J by 9 bases, with 15 bases left in between. CDR3 sequence: CASSIGGGQRAQYF. CDR3 bases: TGTGCCAGTAGTATAGGAGGCGGCCAGAGGGCCCAGTACTTC.

The sample holds a few counts of this clonotype. The V gene is TRBV20-1, the J gene TRBJ2-7; 11 bases are a match to TRBD2. The J segment lost 0 bases and the V segment lost 5 bases, leaving 3 bases of the junction unmatched. The CDR3 runs to 14 residues. Germline V CDR1 and CDR2: DFQATT, SNEGSKA (reference sequence). CDR3 protein: CSARTSGGSYEQYF. The CDR3, as DNA: TGCAGTGCTCGCACTAGCGGGGGCTCCTACGAGCAGTACTTC.

J is TRBJ1-1 and V is TRBV15; possible D gene TRBD1, 6 bases. The germline V gene encodes CDR1 LNHNV and CDR2 YYDKDF (reference sequence). The CDR3 totals 17 residues. Trimming cost V 0 bases and J 4 bases, with 18 bases left between them. In nucleotides, the CDR3 is TGTGCCACCAGCAGAGATATACTCTCAGGGGCAAGCACTGAAGCTTTCTTT. Its translation is CATSRDILSGASTEAFF.

This clonotype appeared a few times. The chain couples TRBV12-3 or TRBV12-4 to TRBJ1-2; no clear D gene. V lost 2 bases to trimming and J lost 7 bases, with 11 bases between them. The CDR3 spans 13 residues. CDR3 sequence reads: CASSLNFAGGYTF. CDR3 coding DNA: TGTGCCAGCAGTTTAAACTTTGCGGGTGGCTACACCTTC.

CDR3 residues: CAWGGTGKVFF. The CDR3 DNA reads as TGTGCCTGGGGCGGGACGGGGAAGGTGTTCTTC. The rearrangement links TRBV30 to TRBJ2-1, with D perhaps TRBD2 (6 bases). This CDR3 has 11 amino acids. CDR1 is GTSNPN and CDR2 is SVGIG in the germline V gene (reference sequence). Between the trimmed V and J ends, which lost 5 bases and 15 bases, there was a span of 17 bases.

The chain combines TRBV5-4 with TRBJ2-2, with 8 bases identical to TRBD1. Germline CDR1 reads SGHNT; CDR2 reads YYREEE (reference sequence). V dropped 4 bases and J dropped 1; count of bases not matched to a gene: 3. This CDR3 region has 15 residues. Here the CDR3 reads CASSPGQVNTGELFF. The DNA of the CDR3 is TGTGCCAGCAGCCCGGGACAGGTGAACACCGGGGAGCTGTTTTTT. The full variable domain, its missing parts supplied by reference TRBV5-4 and TRBJ2-2, is ETGVTQSPTHLIKTRGQQVTLRCSSQSGHNTVSWYQQALGQGPQFIFQYYREEENGRGNFPPRFSGLQFPNYSSELNVNALELDDSALYLCASSPGQVNTGELFFGEGSRLTVL.

This clonotype is large by share. This chain joins TRBV2 and TRBJ2-7; TRBD2 aligns across 10 bases. Trimming took 6 bases from V and 9 from J; bases not matched to a gene: 8. The CDR3 sequence is 13 residues long. From germline, CDR1 is SNHLY and CDR2 FYNNEI. CDR3 DNA: TGTGCCAGCAGCCCACTAGCGGGGCCCAGGCAGTACTTC. Amino acids: CASSPLAGPRQYF.

J is TRBJ2-2 and V is TRBV24-1; D might be TRBD2 (6 bases). V was shortened by 0 bases and J by 2 bases, with 9 bases between the two germline ends. CDR3 length: 16 amino acids. The germline gives CDR1 KGHDR, CDR2 SFDVKD. Here the CDR3 DNA reads TGTGCCACCAGTGATTTGACGGGAGATAACACCGGGGAGCTGTTTTTT. Translated, it gives CATSDLTGDNTGELFF.

This clonotype turned up a few times. This chain links TRBV30 with TRBJ2-5; 9 bases are shared with TRBD2. The CDR3 consists of 14 residues. Germline V gene lookup returns CDR1 GTSNPN and CDR2 SVGIG (reference sequence). V gave up 2 bases and J gave up 4 bases; unmatched junction bases: 5. The CDR3 DNA reads as TGTGCCTGGAGTATGATAGCGGGGGCAGAGACCCAGTACTTC. It codes for CAWSMIAGAETQYF.

This clonotype is categorized as large. The rearrangement uses TRBV20-1 and TRBJ1-4, with D tentatively TRBD1 (5 bases). Trimming cost V 1 base and J 10 bases, with 10 bases left between them. The CDR3 runs 12 residues. The germline V gene has CDR1 DFQATT and CDR2 SNEGSKA (reference sequence). CDR3 nucleotide sequence: TGCAGTGCTAGAGGGGGCCCCGGAAAACTGTTTTTT. Protein product: CSARGGPGKLFF.

V usage is TRBV30 and J usage is TRBJ2-7; TRBD2 is a possible D gene (5 bases). Germline CDR1 reads GTSNPN; CDR2 reads SVGIG (reference sequence). V dropped 3 bases and J dropped 6 bases, with 18 bases sitting between them. The CDR3 length is 14 residues. CDR3 DNA: TGTGCCTGGAGGGTACCCTCACTCCGGGGCGAGCAGTACTTC. As protein: CAWRVPSLRGEQYF.

This rearrangement joins TRBV12-3 or TRBV12-4 to TRBJ2-5; D assignment may be TRBD1 or TRBD2 (5 bases each). V lost 7 bases and J lost 7, with 22 bases in between. This CDR3 region has 15 residues. CDR3 DNA sequence: TGTGCCAGCACGGGTGGGACGCCGACCCACGGGACCCAGTACTTC. Amino acids: CASTGGTPTHGTQYF.

The V and J genes are TRBV7-8 and TRBJ1-2, with no clear D. The CDR3 totals 11 residues. The V gene lost 4 bases and the J gene lost 10 bases, with 10 bases spanning the gap. Germline CDR1 reads SGHVS; CDR2 reads FQNEAQ. The CDR3 bases are TGTGCCAGCAGCTCGACATCTGTCTACACCTTC. Translated, it gives CASSSTSVYTF.